The 11 T cell receptor beta chains listed next were all sequenced from one sample in a study of CD4+ T cells in melanoma (dated by TCRdb to between 2021 and 2022). Library prep was done by the immunoSEQ multiplex PCR assay. The table comes from immuneACCESS by way of TCRdb, which keeps in-frame sequences with V and J called. Part of the clones is missing from these tables; in studies checked, under half for an unresolved V gene and the rest for unknown reasons. The sample table records under 20,000 clones; about 83% of these occur just once. The ten largest clones capture 5.1% of the sample. The sample consisted of cells from a culture (not recorded whether cultured in vitro). Source of these receptors: a human donor with melanoma.

The chain carries TRBV28 and TRBJ1-1; the D is unclear. V gave up 3 bases and J gave up 4 bases, with 3 bases separating them. Germline lookup yields CDR1 MDHEN and CDR2 SYDVKM. The CDR3 runs 11 residues. The CDR3 DNA reads as TGTGCCAGCAGTTTGCGCACTGAAGCTTTCTTT. This gives the protein CASSLRTEAFF.

V usage is TRBV6-5 and J usage is TRBJ1-1; no reliable D call. The CDR3 consists of 14 residues. Trimming shortened V by 6 bases and J by 0 bases, and 11 bases separated the two germline ends. Germline CDR1 and CDR2: MNHEY and SVGAGI. This CDR3 reads CASRPRRLNTEAFF. The CDR3 DNA sequence: TGTGCCAGCAGGCCCAGGCGGTTGAACACTGAAGCTTTCTTT.

The V call is TRBV7-3, the J call TRBJ1-3; 8 bases align to TRBD1. J was trimmed by 5 bases and V by 2 bases; bases with no gene match: 23. Looked up from germline, CDR1 is SGHTA and CDR2 is FQGTGA. CDR3 size: 21 residues. Here the CDR3 reads CASSLVEGPRPSRGQRNTIYF. CDR3 coding DNA: TGTGCCAGCAGCTTAGTTGAGGGGCCCCGCCCCTCCAGGGGGCAAAGAAACACCATATATTTT.

The CDR3 reads CASSLTVATNEKLFF. The CDR3 DNA follows: TGCGCCAGCAGTCTGACCGTTGCAACTAATGAAAAACTGTTTTTT. V gene TRBV10-2 combines with J gene TRBJ1-4; D remains ambiguous. V lost 5 bases to trimming and J lost 0 bases, with 10 bases between them. The CDR3 runs to 15 residues. The germline CDR1 and CDR2 sequences are WSHSY and SAAADI.

The chain uses TRBV19 and TRBJ2-4; 7 bases fit TRBD1. J gave up 7 bases and V 4 bases, and 4 bases lay outside the gene matches. Germline-derived CDR1 and CDR2 are LNHDA and SQIVND (reference sequence). The CDR3 consists of 13 residues. CDR3 protein: CASSKTGTNIQYF. The DNA of the CDR3 is TGTGCCAGTAGTAAGACAGGGACGAACATTCAGTACTTC.

The chain recombines TRBV7-2 with TRBJ1-1; maybe TRBD1 (5 bases). The germline V gene has CDR1 SGHTA and CDR2 FQGNSA. Trimming took 2 bases from V and 10 from J, leaving 17 bases between them. CDR3 length: 14 residues. The DNA for the CDR3 is TGTGCCAGCAGCTTATCGAGGGGAAACAGCGCAGCTTTCTTT. The encoded protein is CASSLSRGNSAAFF.

This chain connects TRBV2 to TRBJ1-6, with a possible D match to TRBD1 (5 bases). V lost 7 bases to trimming and J lost 8 bases, with 18 bases between them. This CDR3 contains 15 residues. The V gene's germline CDR1 is SNHLY and CDR2 FYNNEI. This chain's CDR3 is CASIRGLTRDSPLHF. The CDR3, as DNA: TGTGCCAGCATTAGGGGCCTAACTCGGGATTCACCCCTCCACTTT.

The J gene is TRBJ2-3, the V gene TRBV2; TRBD1 matches 7 bases. Unmatched junction bases numbered 5, after V lost 8 bases and J lost 0 bases. This CDR3 spans 14 amino acids. Germline V gene sequence: CDR1 SNHLY, CDR2 FYNNEI. The CDR3 bases are TGTGCCAGCGGGGACAGTTCAAGCACAGATACGCAGTATTTT. Its translation is CASGDSSSTDTQYF.

The V gene is TRBV25-1, the J gene TRBJ1-2; D perhaps matches TRBD1 (6 bases). The CDR3 covers 13 residues. V lost 2 bases and J lost 8, with 12 bases in between. Germline-derived CDR1 and CDR2 are MGHDK and SYGVNS. CDR3 protein: CASSEAGGFGYTF. As DNA, the CDR3 is TGTGCCAGCAGTGAAGCCGGGGGCTTCGGCTACACCTTC.

This rearrangement joins TRBV6-6 to TRBJ2-1; perhaps D is TRBD1 or TRBD2 (5 bases each). Germline V lookup: CDR1 MNHNY, CDR2 SVGAGI (reference sequence). This CDR3 region has 13 residues. Trimming removed 8 bases from V and 9 bases from J, with 17 bases in between. The CDR3 reads CASSTVGEGEQFF. CDR3 nucleotides: TGTGCCAGCTCTACGGTGGGGGAAGGTGAGCAGTTCTTC.

The V gene is TRBV10-2, the J gene TRBJ1-2, with D maybe TRBD1 (6 bases). From germline, CDR1 is WSHSY and CDR2 SAAADI. V lost 6 bases to trimming and J lost 13 bases, with 24 bases between them. The CDR3 spans 14 residues. CDR3 DNA: TGCGCCAGCAGGGAGACGGCAGGGGAAGCCCGTCTCACCTTC. Encoded protein: CASRETAGEARLTF.